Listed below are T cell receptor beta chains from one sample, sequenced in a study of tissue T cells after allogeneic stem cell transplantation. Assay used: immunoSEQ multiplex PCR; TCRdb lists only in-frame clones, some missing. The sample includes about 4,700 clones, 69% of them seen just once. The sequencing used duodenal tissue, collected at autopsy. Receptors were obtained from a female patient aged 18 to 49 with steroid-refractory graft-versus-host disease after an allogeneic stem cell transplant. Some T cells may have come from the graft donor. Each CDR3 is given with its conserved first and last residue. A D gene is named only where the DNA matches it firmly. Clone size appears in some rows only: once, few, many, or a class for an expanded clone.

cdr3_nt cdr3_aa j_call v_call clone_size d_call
TGTGCCAGCCAGGACAGGGGACGGTATGGGGAGACCCAGTACTTC CASQDRGRYGETQYF TRBJ2-5 TRBV19 . TRBD1
TGTGCCAGCAGTTTTCTTCAGGGGAAAGGGCATTCACCCCTCCACTTT CASSFLQGKGHSPLHF TRBJ1-6 TRBV27 . .
TGTGCCAGCAGCCAAGATCCGACAGGGGTTCACTATGGCTACACCTTC CASSQDPTGVHYGYTF TRBJ1-2 TRBV4-2 few TRBD1
TGTGCCAGCAGCTTAGATACAGGGATCAATCAGCCCCAGCATTTT CASSLDTGINQPQHF TRBJ1-5 TRBV7-6 . .
TGTGCCAGCAGCTCGGGACAGGGGTCGGGCGACGAGCAGTACTTC CASSSGQGSGDEQYF TRBJ2-7 TRBV5-8 . TRBD1
TGTGCCAGCAGCTCTCACGGTACAGGTAGCGGGAGCCACAATGAGCAGTTCTTC CASSSHGTGSGSHNEQFF TRBJ2-1 TRBV7-2 . TRBD2
TGTGCCAGCAGTTACTCGGGCGGGAGGCTCGACGAGCAGTACTTC CASSYSGGRLDEQYF TRBJ2-7 TRBV6-5 . TRBD2
TGCGCCAGCAGCTTGGGAGGAGCGAACACCGGGGAGCTGTTTTTT CASSLGGANTGELFF TRBJ2-2 TRBV5-1 few .
TGTGCCAGCAGCGCCTACAGGGCCCACGAGCAGTACTTC CASSAYRAHEQYF TRBJ2-7 TRBV5-5 large .
TGTGCCAGCAGTTACTGGTGGGAAAGCAATCAGCCCCAGCATTTT CASSYWWESNQPQHF TRBJ1-5 TRBV6-2/TRBV6-3 . .
TGTGCCAGCAGTTTCGGGGCTTACAATGAGCAGTTCTTC CASSFGAYNEQFF TRBJ2-1 TRBV27 . .
TGTGCCAGCAGCCTCGGGACTAGCCGCGGTGAGCAGTTCTTC CASSLGTSRGEQFF TRBJ2-1 TRBV5-4 once TRBD2
TGTGCCAGCAGCTCCAGACCAGGCGGGGCTTACTTC CASSSRPGGAYF TRBJ2-5 TRBV7-9 . .
TGTGCCAGCAGCTTAGTTTCGGTAGGGGAGCAGTTCTTC CASSLVSVGEQFF TRBJ2-1 TRBV7-6 . .
TGTGCCACCAGTGACCCGGGACTACCTAGCCAAGAGACCCAGTACTTC CATSDPGLPSQETQYF TRBJ2-5 TRBV24-1 . TRBD2
TGCGCCAGCAGACGGGCTAGCGGGGGCCGCAGCTCCTACAATGAGCAGTTCTTC CASRRASGGRSSYNEQFF TRBJ2-1 TRBV5-1 . TRBD2
TGTGCCAGCAGTTATGGGCTCTATGGCTACACCTTC CASSYGLYGYTF TRBJ1-2 TRBV6-6 . .
TGTGCCATCAGTGAGCGACCTCTTCTAGCGGGGAATTACAATGAGCAGTTCTTC CAISERPLLAGNYNEQFF TRBJ2-1 TRBV10-3 . TRBD2
TGTGCCAGCAGGGGACAGCCGAACACTGAAGCTTTCTTT CASRGQPNTEAFF TRBJ1-1 TRBV6-5 few TRBD1
TGCGCCAGCAGCTTTCGGACAGCGAACACCGGGGAGCTGTTTTTT CASSFRTANTGELFF TRBJ2-2 TRBV5-1 . .
TGTGCCAGCAGTCGCCCGGACAGTACTGAAGCTTTCTTT CASSRPDSTEAFF TRBJ1-1 TRBV12-3/TRBV12-4 . .
TGTGCCAGCAGTTACACTTCGATCAATCAGCCCCAGCATTTT CASSYTSINQPQHF TRBJ1-5 TRBV6-5 . .
TGTGCCAGCAACACGAGAACGTATAATTCACCCCTCCACTTT CASNTRTYNSPLHF TRBJ1-6 TRBV6-4 . .
TGTGCCACCAGTGACCCGACTAGCGGAGAATACAATGAGCAGTTCTTC CATSDPTSGEYNEQFF TRBJ2-1 TRBV24-1 . TRBD2
TGTGCCAGCAGTGAATGGCGGGGGGGGAGTAGAGATACGCAGTATTTT CASSEWRGGSRDTQYF TRBJ2-3 TRBV6-1 . TRBD2
TGTGCCAGCAGCGCCTTCGGCGGGGAGTCCTACGAGCAGTACTTC CASSAFGGESYEQYF TRBJ2-7 TRBV25-1 . .
TGCGCCAGCAGCCCGGATAGGGGGGGGACTAATGAATACGAGCAGTACTTC CASSPDRGGTNEYEQYF TRBJ2-7 TRBV5-1 . .
TGTGCCACCAGCAGGGAGTATAGCAATCAGCCCCAGCATTTT CATSREYSNQPQHF TRBJ1-5 TRBV24-1 . .
TGTGCCAGTATATACAGGAGCTCCTATAATTCACCCCTCCACTTT CASIYRSSYNSPLHF TRBJ1-6 TRBV19 . .
TGTGCCAGCAGCTTAGTTAAACTTGGCTACGAGCAGTACTTC CASSLVKLGYEQYF TRBJ2-7 TRBV7-2 once .
TGTGCCAGCAGTTCCAGGGTTGAAGCTTTCTTT CASSSRVEAFF TRBJ1-1 TRBV12-3/TRBV12-4 . .
TGTGCCACCGGGGCCTACAATGAGCAGTTCTTC CATGAYNEQFF TRBJ2-1 TRBV12-3/TRBV12-4 . .
TGTGCCAGCAACTGGGGCAGGGAGTTCTATGGCTACACCTTC CASNWGREFYGYTF TRBJ1-2 TRBV6-5 . .
TGTGCCACCAGCAGAGATCAAGAGGGTTTGGTCCACGGCTACACCTTC CATSRDQEGLVHGYTF TRBJ1-2 TRBV15 . .
TGCGCCAGCAGCTCCCGACTGAGCTCACGGGGGGATACGCAGTATTTT CASSSRLSSRGDTQYF TRBJ2-3 TRBV5-1 . .
TGTGCCAGCAGCGTAGAGCCTATCGACGATGGCTACACCTTC CASSVEPIDDGYTF TRBJ1-2 TRBV9 . .
TGTGCCAGCAGCTTGGAAGGACCCAACTACGAGCAGTACTTC CASSLEGPNYEQYF TRBJ2-7 TRBV5-8 . .
TGTGCCAGCAGGAGGGGGCTCCTAGGCAATCAGCCCCAGCATTTT CASRRGLLGNQPQHF TRBJ1-5 TRBV27 . TRBD1
TGCGCCAGCAGCCCGAGGGGGAGGAGGGATTATACGAACACCGGGGAGCTGTTTTTT CASSPRGRRDYTNTGELFF TRBJ2-2 TRBV5-1 . .
TGCGCCAGCAGCTTGGCCTGGGTTCAGATCTACGGGACAGCTCCGGGGGAGGTAGATACGCAGTATTTT CASSLAWVQIYGTAPGEVDTQYF TRBJ2-3 TRBV5-1 . .
TGTGCCAGCAACCTAGCGGGAGGGGATGAGCAGTTCTTC CASNLAGGDEQFF TRBJ2-1 TRBV9 . TRBD2